This entry lists 12 T cell receptor beta chains sequenced from one sample in a study of siplizumab effects on memory and regulatory T cells. Sequencing used immunoSEQ multiplex PCR; TCRdb keeps in-frame clones, though not all of them. The repertoire holds roughly 100,000 clones, around nine tenths seen once, with 0.85% to 1.2% in the top ten. The specimen was CD4+ T cells sorted from blood. The origin of the receptors is a human donor in good health.

The chain combines TRBV2 with TRBJ1-3; D possibly corresponds to TRBD1 (6 bases). Trimming removed 7 bases from V and 7 bases from J, with 8 bases in between. Germline assignment: CDR1 SNHLY and CDR2 FYNNEI. CDR3 length equals 11 residues. The CDR3 loop reads CASKRGNTIYF. CDR3 DNA: TGTGCCAGCAAAAGGGGGAACACCATATATTTT. The full variable domain, in which reference TRBV2 and TRBJ1-3 provide the parts outside the CDR3, is EPEVTQTPSHQVTQMGQEVILRCVPISNHLYFYWYRQILGQKVEFLVSFYNNEISEKSEIFDDQFSVERPDGSNFTLKIRSTKLEDSAMYFCASKRGNTIYFGEGSWLTVV.

The V call is TRBV18, the J call TRBJ2-5; D is undetermined. Germline V gives CDR1 KGHSH, CDR2 LQKENI. Trimming took 8 bases from V and 1 from J, leaving 2 bases between them. The CDR3 runs 10 residues. CDR3 amino acids: CASGQETQYF. The DNA for the CDR3 is TGTGCCAGCGGCCAAGAGACCCAGTACTTC.

The J gene is TRBJ2-2, the V gene TRBV7-9; the D gene is possibly TRBD2 (7 bases). The V gene lost 5 bases and the J gene lost 6 bases, with 10 bases spanning the gap. This CDR3 contains 13 residues. The V gene's germline CDR1 is SEHNR and CDR2 FQNEAQ (reference sequence). The CDR3 loop is CASSRGGAGELFF. In DNA form, the CDR3 reads TGTGCCAGCAGCCGCGGGGGCGCCGGGGAGCTGTTTTTT.

The V gene is TRBV11-3, the J gene TRBJ2-2; D ambiguous. The CDR3 runs to 14 residues. Trimming left V 3 bases short and J 3 bases short, with 8 bases between. Germline CDR1 is SGHNT and CDR2 is YENEEA. CDR3 bases: TGTGCCAGCAGCTTCGCACCTTACACCGGGGAGCTGTTTTTT. Its protein is CASSFAPYTGELFF.

The chain is built from TRBV28 and TRBJ1-3; TRBD1 aligns across 8 bases. Trimming cost V 5 bases and J 1 base; bases outside gene matches: 10. The CDR3 consists of 17 residues. The germline CDR1 and CDR2 sequences are MDHEN and SYDVKM. The CDR3, as DNA: TGTGCCAGCAGTCCCGGACAGGGAGTGAGGTCTGGAAACACCATATATTTT. Protein: CASSPGQGVRSGNTIYF.

The rearrangement joins TRBV6-1 to TRBJ1-1; possibly TRBD1 for D (5 bases). Per the germline V gene, CDR1 is MNHNS and CDR2 is SASEGT. This CDR3 contains 13 residues. With 0 bases removed from V and 5 bases from J, the gap between germline ends came to 7 bases. The CDR3 region is CASSEARGTEAFF. CDR3 nucleotide sequence: TGTGCCAGCAGTGAAGCGCGGGGGACTGAAGCTTTCTTT.

V and J are TRBV5-1 and TRBJ1-4, with a tentative D call TRBD1 (5 bases). CDR1 and CDR2 from the germline V gene are SGHRS and YFSETQ. Deletions cut 0 bases from V and 8 bases from J, with 14 bases between. The CDR3 loop spans 15 amino acids. Written as DNA, the CDR3 is TGCGCCAGCAGCTTGGGGACGGGGGTACGCGAAAAACTGTTTTTT. This codes for CASSLGTGVREKLFF.

The chain employs TRBV28 and TRBJ2-5; a weak D match, TRBD2 (7 bases). Deletions cut 5 bases from V and 5 bases from J, with 21 bases between. The CDR3 spans 16 residues. In germline, CDR1 is MDHEN, CDR2 SYDVKM. The CDR3 DNA sequence: TGTGCCAGCAGTAGAGACAGTGGGGGGGCGAGGGAGACCCAGTACTTC. This sequence encodes CASSRDSGGARETQYF.

The CDR3 nucleotides are TGTGCCAGCACTCCGGACATAGCGGGAGATACGCAGTATTTT. Amino acids: CASTPDIAGDTQYF. This chain uses TRBV6-5 with TRBJ2-3, with 7 bases lining up with TRBD2. With V trimmed by 7 bases and J by 5 bases, 9 bases remained unmatched. The germline V gene has CDR1 MNHEY and CDR2 SVGAGI. This CDR3 has 14 amino acids.

The chain couples TRBV20-1 to TRBJ2-1; D ambiguous. V was shortened by 0 bases and J by 13 bases, with 10 bases between the two germline ends. The CDR3 is 11 amino acids. Germline V gene sequence: CDR1 DFQATT, CDR2 SNEGSKA (reference sequence). The CDR3 DNA reads as TGCAGTGCTAGAGATCTGCGACACCAGTTCTTC. This gives the protein CSARDLRHQFF.

This chain's CDR3 is CASSLASAAGEQYF. DNA of the CDR3: TGTGCCAGCAGCTTGGCTTCCGCCGCGGGTGAGCAGTACTTC. This chain connects TRBV5-4 to TRBJ2-7; perhaps TRBD2 as D (5 bases). Trimming took 0 bases from V and 7 from J, leaving 14 bases between them. CDR1 and CDR2 (germline): SGHNT, YYREEE (reference sequence). This CDR3 has 14 residues.

This chain links TRBV7-9 with TRBJ2-7; 14 bases fit TRBD2. Trimming at V came to 3 bases and at J to 4 bases, leaving 11 bases not matched to a gene. Germline CDR1 SEHNR, CDR2 FQNEAQ (reference sequence). This CDR3 contains 18 residues. This CDR3 reads CASSFRGLAGVQAYEQYF. The CDR3 coding sequence is TGTGCCAGCAGCTTTAGGGGACTAGCGGGAGTGCAAGCTTACGAGCAGTACTTC. Variable domain in full (rest from reference TRBV7-9 and TRBJ2-7): DTGVSQNPRHKITKRGQNVTFRCDPISEHNRLYWYRQTLGQGPEFLTYFQNEAQLEKSRLLSDRFSAERPKGSFSTLEIQRTEQGDSAMYLCASSFRGLAGVQAYEQYFGPGTRLTVT.